Presented here are 2 T cell receptor beta chains from one specimen sequenced in a study of T cells after yellow fever vaccination. One entry per CDR3 protein, called by TCRdb with MiXCR from the 5' RACE reads. The sample holds about 22,000 distinct CDR3 sequences, around 5.2% seen once. The sequences come from PBMCs, either bulk or a sorted T-cell subset (CD4+, CD8+, memory, or dextramer-sorted; not recorded which), collected 45 days after the first yellow fever vaccination. The receptor source for this set is a man younger than 30 who received the YFV17D yellow fever vaccine.

This clonotype was seen many times. The chain joins TRBV4-2 to TRBJ2-7, with 7 bases that match TRBD2. V shed 0 bases and J 0 bases; nucleotides not matched to a gene: 8. CDR1 and CDR2 from the germline V gene are LGHNA and YNFKEQ. There are 17 residues in the CDR3. CDR3 sequence reads: CASSQDWSRGSSYEQYF. The CDR3 bases are TGTGCCAGCAGCCAAGATTGGTCGCGGGGGAGCTCCTACGAGCAGTACTTC.

This clonotype was picked up many times. The J gene is TRBJ1-5, the V gene TRBV4-3; D remains unclear. There are 16 residues in the CDR3. The V and J ends lost 4 bases and 4 bases respectively, with 17 bases between them. Germline CDR1 is LGHNA and CDR2 is YSLEER. DNA of the CDR3: TGCGCCAGCAGCCCCACTCCGACGGGCGGGAATCAGCCCCAGCATTTT. Its protein product is CASSPTPTGGNQPQHF.